This T cell receptor beta chain emerged from a study of blood T cell repertoires in COVID-19. Study context: Acute and convalescent COVID-19 samples came from the United States, Italy and Spain. PBMCs, B-cell-depleted T cells, or T cells were the source of the cDNA or gDNA that made up the material.

Per the germline V gene, CDR1 is MNHEY and CDR2 is SMNVEV (reference sequence). Trimming shortened V by 6 bases and J by 4 bases, and 13 bases separated the two germline ends. The CDR3 sequence is 13 residues long. Source study methods: It was from reference gene primer amplification that nucleated cell counts were estimated. Some clones are missing from TCRdb's copy, which holds only in-frame ones; the method was immunoSEQ multiplex PCR. Clone size and V and J calls were adopted from that table, with D and trimming inferred from the DNA. The table shows approximately 200,000 clones, with approximately 91% occurring only once.

The sequencing input was peripheral blood. The chain joins TRBV27 to TRBJ2-7; the D gene is possibly TRBD2 (7 bases). This clonotype originated in a man between 65 and 80 years old with active or convalescent COVID-19. The CDR3 coding sequence is TGTGCCAGCAGACGGAGGGGGGGTTACGAGCAGTACTTC. Protein: CASRRRGGYEQYF.